The rows below give T cell receptor beta chains drawn from one sample of a study of control samples from healthy donors and cancer patients. Clones were read by immunoSEQ multiplex PCR, and TCRdb kept only the in-frame ones, dropping some. Of 70,000 or so clones listed, 75% to 90% were seen once; the top ten hold roughly 15%. The sequenced material came from blood. The receptors were sampled from a middle-aged man in good health. CDR3s include the opening cysteine and the closing phenylalanine or tryptophan. D genes are given only for firm matches. Clone size appears in some rows only: once, few, many, or a class for an expanded clone.

DNA: TGTGCCAGCAGTTTGCGGGAGGGTCCCTACGAGCAGTACTTC; CDR3: CASSLREGPYEQYF; V: TRBV27; size: -; D: TRBD2; J: TRBJ2-7; length: 14
DNA: TGTGCCAGCAGCTTGGACGGGACTAGCACAGATACGCAGTATTTT; CDR3: CASSLDGTSTDTQYF; V: TRBV5-4; size: -; D: -; J: TRBJ2-3; length: 15
DNA: TGCAGCGTTGTGGTTGCAGGGCTAGCCAAAAACATTCAGTACTTC; CDR3: CSVVVAGLAKNIQYF; V: TRBV29-1; size: -; D: -; J: TRBJ2-4; length: 15
DNA: TGTGCCAGCGCCACGTTGGGGGTTAACACAGATACGCAGTATTTT; CDR3: CASATLGVNTDTQYF; V: TRBV19; size: -; D: -; J: TRBJ2-3; length: 15
DNA: TGTGCCAGCAGTGCCAGGGGGGACACCGGGGAGCTGTTTTTT; CDR3: CASSARGDTGELFF; V: TRBV6-4; size: -; D: -; J: TRBJ2-2; length: 14
DNA: TGTGCCAGCAGGCTAGGGGGGATGGAGACCCAGTACTTC; CDR3: CASRLGGMETQYF; V: TRBV27; size: -; D: -; J: TRBJ2-5; length: 13
DNA: TGTGCCATCAGTAGTAGGGACACAGATACGCAGTATTTT; CDR3: CAISSRDTDTQYF; V: TRBV10-3; size: -; D: -; J: TRBJ2-3; length: 13
DNA: TGTGCCAGCAGTTACAGTGAAGCTTTCTTT; CDR3: CASSYSEAFF; V: TRBV6-6; size: -; D: -; J: TRBJ1-1; length: 10
DNA: TGTGCCAGCAGCCTGCGACAGGGGACGAACACCGGGGAGCTGTTTTTT; CDR3: CASSLRQGTNTGELFF; V: TRBV9; size: few; D: TRBD1; J: TRBJ2-2; length: 16
DNA: TGTGCCAGCAGCCCAAGGGTACTAGCGGGGCCAGGGCAGTTCTTC; CDR3: CASSPRVLAGPGQFF; V: TRBV11-2; size: -; D: TRBD2; J: TRBJ2-1; length: 15
DNA: TGTGCCAGCAGTTACGATCCAGGAGCTACCGGGGAGCTGTTTTTT; CDR3: CASSYDPGATGELFF; V: TRBV9; size: once; D: -; J: TRBJ2-2; length: 15
DNA: TGTGCCAGCAGCTTGGTGGTGTGGCGTGATGAGCAGTTCTTC; CDR3: CASSLVVWRDEQFF; V: TRBV5-6; size: -; D: -; J: TRBJ2-1; length: 14
DNA: TGCGCCAGCAGCCAAGATCAGGGCAGCTTCTCCTACAATGAGCAGTTCTTC; CDR3: CASSQDQGSFSYNEQFF; V: TRBV4-3; size: -; D: -; J: TRBJ2-1; length: 17
DNA: TGCGCCAGCAGCCAAGAGAACAAAAACATTCAGTACTTC; CDR3: CASSQENKNIQYF; V: TRBV4-3; size: once; D: -; J: TRBJ2-4; length: 13
DNA: TGCAGCGTTGAAGATGGAGTGGGAGGCCCGACAGATACGCAGTATTTT; CDR3: CSVEDGVGGPTDTQYF; V: TRBV29-1; size: -; D: -; J: TRBJ2-3; length: 16
DNA: TGTGCCAGCAGCCAAGCTATCGTGGGGGGAGAGACCCAGTACTTC; CDR3: CASSQAIVGGETQYF; V: TRBV3-1/TRBV3-2; size: -; D: -; J: TRBJ2-5; length: 15
DNA: TGTGCCAGCAGCTTTGGGGGGGCTGAAGCTTTCTTT; CDR3: CASSFGGAEAFF; V: TRBV5-8; size: -; D: -; J: TRBJ1-1; length: 12